This T cell receptor beta chain comes out of a study of identifying expanded T cells in peripheral blood. Overall study results and limits: Two-week clone count variance significantly increased as total template count grew. Technical replicates showed around 1.3 changed clones; two weeks 15 to 20; four weeks 19.

Of note for this clone: Its antigen is unidentified.

Only in-frame clones appear in the TCRdb table, and some are missing; sequencing was by immunoSEQ multiplex PCR. Among around 80,000 clones listed, almost 90% were seen once. Collection occurred without any documented infections or immune events in donors. This CDR3 has 18 residues. Sequencing used blood. The TCR originated in a person aged 18-69 years in good health. The J gene is TRBJ2-7, the V gene TRBV21-1; the table gives TRBD2 as D, unverified against the DNA. TRBV21-1 is a known pseudogene. CDR3 sequence: CASSTPLGGEPLSYEQYF. CDR3 in DNA: TGTGCCAGCAGCACCCCTCTCGGAGGGGAGCCCCTTTCTTACGAGCAGTACTTC.